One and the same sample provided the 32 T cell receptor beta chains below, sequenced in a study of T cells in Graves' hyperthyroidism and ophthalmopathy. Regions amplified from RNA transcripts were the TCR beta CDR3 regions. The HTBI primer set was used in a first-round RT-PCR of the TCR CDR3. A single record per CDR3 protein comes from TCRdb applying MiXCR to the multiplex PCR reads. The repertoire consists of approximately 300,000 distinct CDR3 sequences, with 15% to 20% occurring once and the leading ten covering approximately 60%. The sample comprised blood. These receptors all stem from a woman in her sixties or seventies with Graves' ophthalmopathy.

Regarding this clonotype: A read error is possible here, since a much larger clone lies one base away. The CDR3 nucleotides are TGTGCCAGCAGCCTCCAGACAGGGCTCATGAACACTGAAACTTTCTTT. It encodes CASSLQTGLMNTETFF. V usage is TRBV7-8 and J usage is TRBJ1-1, with TRBD1 matching 7 bases. This CDR3 is built from 16 residues. The V gene's germline CDR1 is SGHVS and CDR2 FQNEAQ.

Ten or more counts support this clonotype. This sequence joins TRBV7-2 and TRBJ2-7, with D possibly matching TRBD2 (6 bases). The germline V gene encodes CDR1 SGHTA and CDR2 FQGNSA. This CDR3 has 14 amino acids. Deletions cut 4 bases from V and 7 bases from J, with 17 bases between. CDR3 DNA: TGTGCCAGCAGCTCCCGGCGGGGAGGAAGGGAGCAGTACTTC. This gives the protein CASSSRRGGREQYF.

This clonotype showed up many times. The CDR3 protein is CASSPYRVNTEAFF. As DNA, the CDR3 is TGTGCCAGCAGCCCTTACAGGGTAAACACTGAAGCTTTCTTT. V is TRBV7-9 and J is TRBJ1-1; TRBD1 might be the D (6 bases). V gave up 5 bases and J gave up 2 bases, with 12 bases separating them. CDR3 size: 14 residues. Germline V gene sequence: CDR1 SEHNR, CDR2 FQNEAQ (reference sequence).

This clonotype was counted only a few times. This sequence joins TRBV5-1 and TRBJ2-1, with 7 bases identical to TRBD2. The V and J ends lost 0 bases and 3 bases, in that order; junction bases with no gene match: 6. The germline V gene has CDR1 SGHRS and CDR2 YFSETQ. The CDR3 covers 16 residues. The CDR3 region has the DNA TGCGCCAGCAGCTTGGGGGTGTCTAGCGGCTACAATGAGCAGTTCTTC. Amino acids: CASSLGVSSGYNEQFF.

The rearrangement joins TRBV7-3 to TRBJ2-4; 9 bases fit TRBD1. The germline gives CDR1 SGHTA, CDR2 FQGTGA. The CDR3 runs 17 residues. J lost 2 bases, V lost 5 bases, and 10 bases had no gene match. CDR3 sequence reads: CASSRNTGGLSKNIQYF. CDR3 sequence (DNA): TGTGCCAGCAGCCGAAACACAGGGGGCCTGTCCAAAAACATTCAGTACTTC.

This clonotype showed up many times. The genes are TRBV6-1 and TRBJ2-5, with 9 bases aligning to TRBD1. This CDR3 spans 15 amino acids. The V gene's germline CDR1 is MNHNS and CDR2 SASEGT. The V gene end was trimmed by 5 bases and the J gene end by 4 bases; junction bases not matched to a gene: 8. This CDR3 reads CASSSGTGWAETQYF. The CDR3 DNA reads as TGTGCCAGCAGTTCCGGGACAGGGTGGGCAGAGACCCAGTACTTC.

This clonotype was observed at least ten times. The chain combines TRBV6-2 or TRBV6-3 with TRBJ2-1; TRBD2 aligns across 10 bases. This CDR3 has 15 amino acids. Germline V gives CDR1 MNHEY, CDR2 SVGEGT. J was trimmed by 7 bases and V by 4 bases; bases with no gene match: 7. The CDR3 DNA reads TGTGCCAGCAGTTTTTTAGCGGGAGGAGTGAATGAGCAGTTCTTC. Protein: CASSFLAGGVNEQFF.

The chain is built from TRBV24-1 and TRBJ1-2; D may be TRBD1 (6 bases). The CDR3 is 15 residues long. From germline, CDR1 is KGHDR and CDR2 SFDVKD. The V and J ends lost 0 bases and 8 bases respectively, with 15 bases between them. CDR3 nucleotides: TGTGCCACCAGTGATTTGAAGCGGGGGCTGGAAGGCTACACCTTC. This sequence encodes CATSDLKRGLEGYTF.

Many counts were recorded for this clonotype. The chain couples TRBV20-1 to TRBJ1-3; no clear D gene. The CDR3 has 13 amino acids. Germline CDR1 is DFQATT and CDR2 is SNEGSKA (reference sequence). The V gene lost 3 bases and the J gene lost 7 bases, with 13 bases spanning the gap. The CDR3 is CSARRAMGNTIYF. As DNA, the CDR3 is TGCAGTGCTAGGAGGGCAATGGGGAACACCATATATTTT.

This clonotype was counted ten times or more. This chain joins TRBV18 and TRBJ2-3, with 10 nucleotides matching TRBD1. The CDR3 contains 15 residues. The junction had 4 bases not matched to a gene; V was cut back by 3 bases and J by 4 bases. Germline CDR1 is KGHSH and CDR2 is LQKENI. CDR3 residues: CASSPVGQGSDTQYF. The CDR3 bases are TGTGCCAGCTCACCCGTGGGACAGGGGTCAGATACGCAGTATTTT.

The CDR3 nucleotides read TGTGCCAGCTCACCACAGGGATTAACCGGGGAGCTGTTTTTT. It yields the protein CASSPQGLTGELFF. The rearrangement joins TRBV18 to TRBJ2-2, with D hard to call. The V end was cut by 1 base, the J end by 5 bases, with 8 bases between. The CDR3 contains 14 residues. CDR1 KGHSH and CDR2 LQKENI come from the germline V gene.

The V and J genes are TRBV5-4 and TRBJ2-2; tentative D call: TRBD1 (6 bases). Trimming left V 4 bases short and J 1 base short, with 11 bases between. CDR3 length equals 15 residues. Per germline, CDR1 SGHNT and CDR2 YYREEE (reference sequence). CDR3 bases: TGTGCCAGCAGCCCGCTGGGACAGAACACCGGGGAGCTGTTTTTT. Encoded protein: CASSPLGQNTGELFF. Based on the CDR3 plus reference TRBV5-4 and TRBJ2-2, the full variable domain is ETGVTQSPTHLIKTRGQQVTLRCSSQSGHNTVSWYQQALGQGPQFIFQYYREEENGRGNFPPRFSGLQFPNYSSELNVNALELDDSALYLCASSPLGQNTGELFFGEGSRLTVL.

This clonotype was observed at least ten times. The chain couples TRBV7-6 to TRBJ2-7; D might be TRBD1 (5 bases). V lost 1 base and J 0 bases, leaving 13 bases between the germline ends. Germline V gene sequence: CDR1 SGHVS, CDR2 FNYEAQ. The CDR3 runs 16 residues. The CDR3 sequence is CASSLGGRATSYEQYF. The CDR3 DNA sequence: TGTGCCAGCAGCTTAGGGGGCAGGGCCACCTCCTACGAGCAGTACTTC.

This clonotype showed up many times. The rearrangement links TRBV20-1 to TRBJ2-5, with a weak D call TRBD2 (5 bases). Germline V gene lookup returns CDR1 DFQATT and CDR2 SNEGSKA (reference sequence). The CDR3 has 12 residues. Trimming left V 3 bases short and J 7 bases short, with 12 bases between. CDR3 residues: CSASRNEGTQYF. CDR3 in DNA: TGCAGTGCTAGCCGAAACGAGGGGACCCAGTACTTC.

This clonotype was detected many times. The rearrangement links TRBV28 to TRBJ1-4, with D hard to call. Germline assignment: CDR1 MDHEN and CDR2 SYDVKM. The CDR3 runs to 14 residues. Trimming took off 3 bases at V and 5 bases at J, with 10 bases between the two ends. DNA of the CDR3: TGTGCCAGCAGTTTTCGGTCAGAAAATGAAAAACTGTTTTTT. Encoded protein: CASSFRSENEKLFF.

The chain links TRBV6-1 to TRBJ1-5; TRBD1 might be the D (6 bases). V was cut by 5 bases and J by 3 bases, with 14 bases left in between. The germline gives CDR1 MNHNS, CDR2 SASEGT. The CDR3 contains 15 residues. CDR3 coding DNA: TGTGCCAGCAGTATGGACAGTGGGGACAATCAGCCCCAGCATTTT. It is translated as CASSMDSGDNQPQHF.

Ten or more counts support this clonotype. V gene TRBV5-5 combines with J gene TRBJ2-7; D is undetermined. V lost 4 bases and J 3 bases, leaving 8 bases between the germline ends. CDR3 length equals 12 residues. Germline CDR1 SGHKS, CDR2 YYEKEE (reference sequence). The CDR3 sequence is CASSAQNYEQYF. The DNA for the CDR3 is TGTGCCAGCAGCGCCCAGAACTACGAGCAGTACTTC.

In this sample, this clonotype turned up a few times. The CDR3 loop reads CASSPGTGWDYGYTF. The CDR3 coding sequence is TGTGCCAGCTCACCCGGGACAGGGTGGGACTATGGCTACACCTTC. This sequence joins TRBV18 and TRBJ1-2; 9 positions agree with TRBD1. The CDR3 spans 15 residues. Unmatched junction bases numbered 5, after V lost 3 bases and J lost 3 bases. CDR1 and CDR2 (germline): KGHSH, LQKENI. The whole variable domain, filled in from reference TRBV18 and TRBJ1-2, reads NAGVMQNPRHLVRRRGQEARLRCSPMKGHSHVYWYRQLPEEGLKFMVYLQKENIIDESGMPKERFSAEFPKEGPSILRIQQVVRGDSAAYFCASSPGTGWDYGYTFGSGTRLTVV.

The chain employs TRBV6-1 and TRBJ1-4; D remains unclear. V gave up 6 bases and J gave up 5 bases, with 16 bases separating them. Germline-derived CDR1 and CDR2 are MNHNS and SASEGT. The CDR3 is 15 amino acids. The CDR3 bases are TGTGCCAGCAGACCCGGACGGCTGATAAATGAAAAACTGTTTTTT. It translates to CASRPGRLINEKLFF.

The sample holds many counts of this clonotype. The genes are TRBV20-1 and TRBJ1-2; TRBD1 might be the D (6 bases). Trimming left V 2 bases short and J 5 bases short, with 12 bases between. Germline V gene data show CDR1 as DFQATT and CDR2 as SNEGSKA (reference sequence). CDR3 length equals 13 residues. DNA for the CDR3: TGCAGTGCTAGAAAGGGAGGGGGATATGGCTACACCTTC. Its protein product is CSARKGGGYGYTF.

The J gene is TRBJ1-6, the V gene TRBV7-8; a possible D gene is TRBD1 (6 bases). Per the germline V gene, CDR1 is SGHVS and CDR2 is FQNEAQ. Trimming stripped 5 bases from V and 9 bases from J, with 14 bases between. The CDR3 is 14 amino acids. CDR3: CASSQTGRRSPLHF. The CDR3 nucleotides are TGTGCCAGCAGCCAGACAGGTCGTCGTTCACCCCTCCACTTT.

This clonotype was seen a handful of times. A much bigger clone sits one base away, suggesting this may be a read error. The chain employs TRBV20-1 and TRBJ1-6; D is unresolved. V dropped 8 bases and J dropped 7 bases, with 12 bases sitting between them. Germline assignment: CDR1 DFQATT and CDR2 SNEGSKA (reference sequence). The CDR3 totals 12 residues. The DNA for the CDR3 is TGCAGTAGACGGACGGGAAATTCACCCCTCCACTTT. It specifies CSRRTGNSPLHF.

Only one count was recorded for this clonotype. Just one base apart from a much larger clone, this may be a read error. This chain's CDR3 is CATSRGCPSTDTQYF. The CDR3, as DNA: TGTGCCACCAGTCGAGGGTGTCCTAGCACAGATACGCAGTATTTT. This chain connects TRBV24-1 to TRBJ2-3; the D gene is possibly TRBD2 (5 bases). CDR3 size: 15 residues. Trimming pared 6 bases from V and 0 bases from J, leaving 12 bases between. In germline, CDR1 is KGHDR, CDR2 SFDVKD.

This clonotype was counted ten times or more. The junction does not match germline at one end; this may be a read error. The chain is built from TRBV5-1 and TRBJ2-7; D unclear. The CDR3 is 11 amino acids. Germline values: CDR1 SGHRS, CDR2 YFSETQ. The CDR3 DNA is TGTGCCAGCAGTTTATCGGATGAGCAGTACTTC. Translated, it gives CASSLSDEQYF.

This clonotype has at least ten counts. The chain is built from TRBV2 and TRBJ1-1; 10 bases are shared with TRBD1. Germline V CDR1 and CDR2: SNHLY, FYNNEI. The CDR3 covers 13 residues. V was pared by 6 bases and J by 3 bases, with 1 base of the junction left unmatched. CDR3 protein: CASRGQGYTEAFF. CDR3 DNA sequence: TGTGCCAGCAGGGGACAGGGGTACACTGAAGCTTTCTTT.

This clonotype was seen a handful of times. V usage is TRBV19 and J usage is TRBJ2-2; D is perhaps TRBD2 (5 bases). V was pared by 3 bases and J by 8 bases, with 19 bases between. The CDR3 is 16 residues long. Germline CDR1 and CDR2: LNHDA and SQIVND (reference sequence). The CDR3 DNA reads TGTGCCAGTAGTATTGGTGGGAGAATCGGATGGGGGGAGCTGTTTTTT. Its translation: CASSIGGRIGWGELFF.

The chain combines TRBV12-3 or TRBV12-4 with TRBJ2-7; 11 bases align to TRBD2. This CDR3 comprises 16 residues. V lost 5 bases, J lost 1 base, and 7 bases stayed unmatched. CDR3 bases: TGTGCCAGCAGTGCCATGACTAGCGGGAATTCCTACGAGCAGTACTTC. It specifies CASSAMTSGNSYEQYF.

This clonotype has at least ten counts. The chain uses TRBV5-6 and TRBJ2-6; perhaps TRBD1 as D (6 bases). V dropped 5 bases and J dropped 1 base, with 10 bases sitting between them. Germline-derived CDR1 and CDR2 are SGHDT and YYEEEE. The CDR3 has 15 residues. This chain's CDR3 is CASSQQGSGANVLTF. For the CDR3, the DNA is TGTGCCAGCAGTCAACAGGGTTCTGGGGCCAACGTCCTGACTTTC.

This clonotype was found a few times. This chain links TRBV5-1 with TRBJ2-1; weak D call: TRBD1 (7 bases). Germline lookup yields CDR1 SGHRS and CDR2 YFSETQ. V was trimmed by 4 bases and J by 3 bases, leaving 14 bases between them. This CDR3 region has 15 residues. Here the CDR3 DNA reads TGCGCCAGCAGCCCAGGAGGGGGCTTCTACAATGAGCAGTTCTTC. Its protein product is CASSPGGGFYNEQFF. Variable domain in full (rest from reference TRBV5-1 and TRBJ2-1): KAGVTQTPRYLIKTRGQQVTLSCSPISGHRSVSWYQQTPGQGLQFLFEYFSETQRNKGNFPGRFSGRQFSNSRSEMNVSTLELGDSALYLCASSPGGGFYNEQFFGPGTRLTVL.

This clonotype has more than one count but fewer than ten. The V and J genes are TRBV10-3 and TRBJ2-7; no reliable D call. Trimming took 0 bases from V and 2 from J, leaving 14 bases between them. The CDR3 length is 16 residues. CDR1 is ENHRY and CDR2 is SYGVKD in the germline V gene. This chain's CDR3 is CAISESLMGGTYEQYF. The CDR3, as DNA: TGTGCCATCAGTGAGTCGCTTATGGGCGGAACCTACGAGCAGTACTTC.

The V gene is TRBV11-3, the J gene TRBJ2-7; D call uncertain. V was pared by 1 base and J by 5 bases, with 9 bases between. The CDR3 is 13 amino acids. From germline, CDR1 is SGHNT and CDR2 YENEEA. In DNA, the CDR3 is TGTGCCAGCAGCTTAGGATCAGTGGACGAGCAGTACTTC. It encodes CASSLGSVDEQYF.

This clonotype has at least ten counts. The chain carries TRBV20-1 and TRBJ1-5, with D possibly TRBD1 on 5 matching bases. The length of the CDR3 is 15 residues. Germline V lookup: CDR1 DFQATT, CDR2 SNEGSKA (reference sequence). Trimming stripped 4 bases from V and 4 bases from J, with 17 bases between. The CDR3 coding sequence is TGCAGTGCTAAGACAGCAACCGAACGTAATCAGCCCCAGCATTTT. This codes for CSAKTATERNQPQHF.